The present T cell receptor beta chain was sequenced within a study of shared clonotypes between healthy human individuals. Regarding this clone: Its antigen is undetermined.

Points from the study as a whole: Deeper or shallower sequencing was expected to change how clonotypes are shared among donors. The study generally estimated greater richness for naive than memory subsets.

Generated by immunoSEQ multiplex PCR, the TCRdb table keeps only in-frame clones and is missing some. The sample carries 2 million or so clones, 85% to 95% recorded once. Sequenced input: naive CD4+ T cells sorted from blood. Subset: CD45RA+ positively selected. The receptor comes from a man aged 18 to 35 in good health.

DNA for the CDR3: TGTGCTAGTGGTTTGGTAACAGCGGGACTCTACACCGGGGAGCTGTTTTTT. Translation gives CASGLVTAGLYTGELFF. The V and J genes are TRBV12-5 and TRBJ2-2, with TRBD2 matching over 7 bases. Per germline, CDR1 LGHNT and CDR2 FRNRAP. The V segment lost 0 bases and the J segment 3 bases; nucleotides outside the gene matches: 7. This CDR3 region has 17 residues.